The 25 T cell receptor beta chains listed next were all sequenced from one sample in a study of CD4 T cells in relation to SARS-CoV-2 and coronaviruses. The data were produced by immunoSEQ multiplex PCR, yet TCRdb's version contains in-frame clones alone and is incomplete. Of more than 20,000 clones listed, 65% to 85% were seen once; the top ten hold 10% to 15%. No antigen has been identified for these receptors. Unexposed donor CD4+ T cells date from 2011-2018, before the COVID-19 pandemic. The cells were cultured for about ten days before CD4+ T cells were isolated. The sequencing sample was made of CD4+ T cells from PBMCs, cultured in vitro. The receptors here all came from a human donor in good health.

In its sample, this clone was seen a few times. The J gene is TRBJ2-1, the V gene TRBV27; possible D gene TRBD1, 6 bases. Between the trimmed V and J ends, which lost 4 bases and 0 bases, there was a span of 10 bases. CDR1 is MNHEY, CDR2 SMNVEV, per germline (reference sequence). CDR3 size: 15 residues. In DNA, the CDR3 is TGTGCCAGCAGTTCCGGACAGAGCTCCTACAATGAGCAGTTCTTC. Translation: CASSSGQSSYNEQFF.

The chain couples TRBV19 to TRBJ2-5, with TRBD2 matching over 14 bases. The trim removed 7 bases at V and 5 bases at J, leaving 3 bases unmatched. The CDR3 consists of 14 residues. Germline V lookup: CDR1 LNHDA, CDR2 SQIVND (reference sequence). CDR3 in amino acids: CASTGLAGVETQYF. Written as DNA, the CDR3 is TGTGCCAGTACGGGACTAGCGGGAGTGGAGACCCAGTACTTC.

This clone has a handful of counts. V usage is TRBV6-6 and J usage is TRBJ1-1; D ambiguous. The CDR3 extends over 13 amino acids. V shed 3 bases and J shed 5 bases, with 10 bases lying between them. CDR1 and CDR2 (germline): MNHNY, SVGAGI (reference sequence). CDR3 nucleotides: TGTGCCAGCAGTTATAGTTTAGGAACTGAAGCTTTCTTT. Encoded protein: CASSYSLGTEAFF.

This clone was observed a few times. The chain combines TRBV5-1 with TRBJ2-6; D remains unclear. The CDR3 runs to 15 residues. Per the germline V gene, CDR1 is SGHRS and CDR2 is YFSETQ. Trimming left V 0 bases short and J 1 base short, with 5 bases between. CDR3 in amino acids: CASSLDRSGANVLTF. The CDR3 DNA sequence: TGCGCCAGCAGCTTGGACCGTTCTGGGGCCAACGTCCTGACTTTC. Drawing the rest from reference TRBV5-1 and TRBJ2-6, the complete variable domain is KAGVTQTPRYLIKTRGQQVTLSCSPISGHRSVSWYQQTPGQGLQFLFEYFSETQRNKGNFPGRFSGRQFSNSRSEMNVSTLELGDSALYLCASSLDRSGANVLTFGAGSRLTVL.

This rearrangement joins TRBV29-1 to TRBJ2-3; D unclear. The CDR3 spans 13 residues. The germline gives CDR1 SQVTM, CDR2 ANQGSEA. Trimming took 7 bases from V and 1 from J, leaving 12 bases between them. The CDR3 sequence is CSAIPPRTDTQYF. The CDR3 DNA sequence: TGCAGCGCTATACCGCCACGCACAGATACGCAGTATTTT.

The chain carries TRBV18 and TRBJ2-3, with 9 bases aligning to TRBD1. V lost 2 bases to trimming and J lost 2 bases; unmatched junction nucleotides: 8. The CDR3 runs 17 residues. Per the germline V gene, CDR1 is KGHSH and CDR2 is LQKENI. CDR3 bases: TGTGCCAGCTCACCAAAAATCGGGACAGGGTACACAGATACGCAGTATTTT. Residues: CASSPKIGTGYTDTQYF.

This sequence joins TRBV5-5 and TRBJ2-1; D call uncertain. The CDR3 loop spans 15 amino acids. The germline gives CDR1 SGHKS, CDR2 YYEKEE (reference sequence). The ends were cut back, 4 bases at V and 0 bases at J, with 11 bases in the middle. CDR3 bases: TGTGCCAGCAGCGGAATGACCGGCTCCTACAATGAGCAGTTCTTC. It is translated as CASSGMTGSYNEQFF.

The gene calls are TRBV5-6 and TRBJ2-7; weak D call: TRBD2 (5 bases). The CDR3 has 14 amino acids. The germline V gene has CDR1 SGHDT and CDR2 YYEEEE. The germline V and J ends were trimmed by 4 bases and 2 bases, with 13 bases remaining between them. For the CDR3, the DNA is TGTGCCAGCAGCCGAAGCGGCCCCCCCTACGAGCAGTACTTC. Its protein product is CASSRSGPPYEQYF.

The chain employs TRBV19 and TRBJ2-5, with D unclear. The V gene lost 5 bases and the J gene lost 2 bases, with 9 bases spanning the gap. The CDR3 has 13 residues. CDR1 and CDR2 (germline): LNHDA, SQIVND (reference sequence). The CDR3 coding sequence is TGTGCCAGTAGTTGGGGATTACAAGAGACCCAGTACTTC. Residues: CASSWGLQETQYF.

V and J are TRBV4-3 and TRBJ2-2; D is possibly TRBD1 or TRBD2 (5 bases each). Trimming took off 1 base at V and 2 bases at J, with 11 bases between the two ends. Per germline, CDR1 LGHNA and CDR2 YSLEER. There are 16 residues in the CDR3. The CDR3 DNA reads TGCGCCAGCAGCCAAGGGGGGAACGGTAACACCGGGGAGCTGTTTTTT. Translated: CASSQGGNGNTGELFF.

This clone has just a few counts. CDR3 coding DNA: TGTGCCAGCAGCTTCCGACAGGACTATAACACTGAAGCTTTCTTT. This encodes CASSFRQDYNTEAFF. The chain is built from TRBV7-2 and TRBJ1-1, with D perhaps TRBD1 (6 bases). Germline lookup yields CDR1 SGHTA and CDR2 FQGNSA. Trimming pared 3 bases from V and 2 bases from J, leaving 13 bases between. The CDR3 totals 15 residues. The full variable domain, with the rest looked up from reference TRBV7-2 and TRBJ1-1, is GAGVSQSPSNKVTEKGKDVELRCDPISGHTALYWYRQSLGQGLEFLIYFQGNSAPDKSGLPSDRFSAERTGGSVSTLTIQRTQQEDSAVYLCASSFRQDYNTEAFFGQGTRLTVV.

CDR3 bases: TGTGCCAGCAGCTCTACCACAGGGACGGACACCATATATTTT. The encoded protein is CASSSTTGTDTIYF. The V gene is TRBV7-9, the J gene TRBJ1-3, with D possibly TRBD1 on 6 matching bases. The CDR3 covers 14 residues. The V end was cut by 4 bases, the J end by 8 bases, with 15 bases between. The germline gives CDR1 SEHNR, CDR2 FQNEAQ (reference sequence).

This clone has just a few counts. The gene calls are TRBV19 and TRBJ2-3; weak D call: TRBD2 (6 bases). The length of the CDR3 is 14 residues. Trimming cost V 3 bases and J 6 bases, with 13 bases left between them. Germline CDR1 and CDR2: LNHDA and SQIVND (reference sequence). CDR3 amino acids: CASSIWGERDTQYF. CDR3 sequence (DNA): TGTGCCAGTAGTATTTGGGGGGAGCGGGATACGCAGTATTTT.

A few counts support this clone. V gene TRBV6-4 combines with J gene TRBJ2-5, with a possible D match to TRBD1 (6 bases). The germline V gene has CDR1 MRHNA and CDR2 SNTAGT. Trimming removed 4 bases at V and 2 bases at J, with 14 bases between. The CDR3 consists of 15 residues. Written as DNA, the CDR3 is TGTGCCAGCAGTGCACGGAGGACAGAGCAAGAGACCCAGTACTTC. Protein: CASSARRTEQETQYF.

The CDR3 loop reads CASGGNTYEQYF. The CDR3 DNA is TGTGCCTCCGGCGGGAACACCTACGAGCAGTACTTC. This chain connects TRBV10-3 to TRBJ2-7; D perhaps matches TRBD2 (6 bases). The germline V gene has CDR1 ENHRY and CDR2 SYGVKD. With 11 bases removed from V and 2 bases from J, the gap between germline ends came to 13 bases. The CDR3 runs 12 residues.

J is TRBJ1-4 and V is TRBV28; tentative D call: TRBD1 (6 bases). From germline, CDR1 is MDHEN and CDR2 SYDVKM. With 6 bases removed from V and 0 bases from J, the gap between germline ends came to 14 bases. The CDR3 runs to 16 residues. The CDR3 region has the DNA TGTGCCAGCAGACCGGACAGAATTGCAACTAATGAAAAACTGTTTTTT. Amino acids: CASRPDRIATNEKLFF. Looking up the rest from reference TRBV28 and TRBJ1-4 gives the full variable domain: DVKVTQSSRYLVKRTGEKVFLECVQDMDHENMFWYRQDPGLGLRLIYFSYDVKMKEKGDIPEGYSVSREKKERFSLILESASTNQTSMYLCASRPDRIATNEKLFFGSGTQLSVL.

V gene TRBV2 combines with J gene TRBJ2-7, with D perhaps matching TRBD2 (5 bases). V gave up 4 bases and J gave up 4 bases, with 11 bases separating them. CDR1 SNHLY and CDR2 FYNNEI come from the germline V gene. The CDR3 runs to 13 residues. CDR3 sequence reads: CASSGWRRYEQYF. DNA of the CDR3: TGTGCCAGCAGTGGGTGGAGGAGATACGAGCAGTACTTC.

The chain employs TRBV7-9 and TRBJ2-5, with 8 bases aligning to TRBD1. This CDR3 has 13 residues. Germline V gives CDR1 SEHNR, CDR2 FQNEAQ (reference sequence). J was trimmed by 2 bases and V by 5 bases; bases with no gene match: 1. CDR3 nucleotide sequence: TGTGCCAGCAGCAGGACAGGGCAAGAGACCCAGTACTTC. It codes for CASSRTGQETQYF.

CDR3 residues: CARSLDREGYGYTF. The CDR3 bases are TGTGCCAGAAGCTTGGACAGGGAAGGATACGGCTACACCTTC. The chain employs TRBV5-3 and TRBJ1-2, with D perhaps TRBD1 (6 bases). TRBV5-3 is an ORF for which the function is uncertain. CDR3 length: 14 residues. V was trimmed by 0 bases and J by 8 bases, leaving 14 bases between them.

The chain carries TRBV27 and TRBJ2-7, with TRBD2 identical over 11 bases. Germline V gene lookup returns CDR1 MNHEY and CDR2 SMNVEV (reference sequence). V gave up 8 bases and J gave up 5 bases; unmatched junction bases: 8. The CDR3 length is 14 residues. The CDR3 protein is CASYSGRATNEQYF. CDR3 nucleotides: TGTGCCAGCTATAGCGGGAGGGCCACGAACGAGCAGTACTTC.

This chain connects TRBV3-1 (or the pseudogene TRBV3-2) to TRBJ1-4, with D possibly being TRBD1 (6 bases). The CDR3 is 17 residues long. Germline CDR1 LGHDT, CDR2 YNNKEL (reference sequence). V was shortened by 4 bases and J by 7 bases, with 22 bases between the two germline ends. CDR3 region: CASSPTNNRVRVEKLFF. CDR3 sequence (DNA): TGTGCCAGCAGCCCAACAAATAACAGGGTCCGGGTTGAAAAACTGTTTTTT.

V and J are TRBV12-3 or TRBV12-4 and TRBJ1-1, with 7 bases that match TRBD1. The length of the CDR3 is 12 residues. Trimming took 6 bases from V and 5 from J; bases not matched to a gene: 3. CDR3 nucleotide sequence: TGTGCCAGCAGGCACAGGGGAACTGAAGCTTTCTTT. Amino acids: CASRHRGTEAFF.

The chain links TRBV3-1 (or the pseudogene TRBV3-2) to TRBJ1-3, with D possibly being TRBD1 (5 bases). The CDR3 runs 14 residues. Germline CDR1 LGHDT, CDR2 YNNKEL (reference sequence). The V end lost 2 bases, the J end lost 0 bases, and 5 bases lay between the germline ends. CDR3 sequence reads: CASSQTGSGNTIYF. DNA for the CDR3: TGTGCCAGCAGCCAAACAGGCTCTGGAAACACCATATATTTT.

The chain is built from TRBV5-4 and TRBJ2-3, with D perhaps TRBD1 (5 bases). The ends were cut back, 4 bases at V and 6 bases at J, with 15 bases in the middle. CDR3 length: 14 residues. Germline values: CDR1 SGHNT, CDR2 YYREEE (reference sequence). The CDR3 DNA follows: TGTGCCAGCAGCCCCAGGGCCTTGTTGGATACGCAGTATTTT. Its protein is CASSPRALLDTQYF.

This rearrangement joins TRBV10-3 to TRBJ2-3, with 8 positions matching TRBD2. CDR1 is ENHRY and CDR2 is SYGVKD in the germline V gene. The CDR3 consists of 15 residues. V shed 10 bases, J shed 4 bases, and the junction held 13 bases outside the gene matches. The CDR3: CASVPGSGVADTQYF. CDR3 nucleotide sequence: TGTGCCAGCGTCCCCGGTAGCGGGGTGGCAGATACGCAGTATTTT.